The TCR beta chain described here comes from a study of cytomegalovirus exposure and HLA in healthy donors. Trimming stripped 1 base from V and 0 bases from J, with 7 bases between. The CDR3 consists of 14 residues. CDR1 is MNHEY and CDR2 is SMNVEV in the germline V gene (reference sequence). Researchers ran the PCR with 60 Vbeta and 13 Jbeta primers. The data were produced by immunoSEQ multiplex PCR, yet TCRdb's version contains in-frame clones alone and is incomplete. Of 200,000 to 250,000 clones detected, 65% to 90% appear once; the ten largest clones hold roughly 1.3%. On this clone: What it recognizes is unknown.

The study, taken as a whole, reports: There were several of the most significant clusters that appeared linked to common viral pathogens in a later analysis. In a later analysis, TCR beta V- and J-gene trimming showed a link to a missense DCLRE1C variant. The listing of 150 to 200 TCR beta chains classed them as cytomegalovirus-associated.

The sample was PBMCs. The receptor's source is a girl aged 10 to 17 in good health and CMV-seronegative. The chain has TRBV27 and TRBJ2-7; no clear D gene. The CDR3 region has the DNA TGTGCCAGCAGTTTATATGACAACTCCTACGAGCAGTACTTC. Translation gives CASSLYDNSYEQYF.